These T cell receptor beta chains were read from a single sample in a study of vaccination and CD4 T cells after COVID-19. The antigens these receptors bind are not known. TCRdb re-derived calls from the PCR reads in MiXCR, one entry per CDR3 protein. The table includes about 20,000 distinct CDR3 sequences, approximately 48% detected once. The sample taken for sequencing was cultured CD4+ T cells from blood. The receptor source for this set is a human donor with COVID-19. Both conserved end residues are trimmed from each CDR3.

V: TRBV6-5
CDR3: ASSYFTGSGNEKLF

V: TRBV5-1
CDR3: ASSLGWSGSGANVLT

V: TRBV19
CDR3: ASSNGQGTDTQY

V: TRBV10-2
CDR3: ASRGGDYGYT

V: TRBV30
CDR3: AWSVHAMVAGGESNQPQH

V: TRBV20-1
CDR3: SARAGISKNIQY

V: TRBV12-3/TRBV12-4
CDR3: ASTTRNSNQPQH

V: TRBV7-8
CDR3: ASSLVLNTEAF

V: TRBV10-3
CDR3: AISRWSTDTQY

V: TRBV20-1
CDR3: SARKRQLGNTEAF

V: TRBV27
CDR3: ASSFSAKNIQY

V: TRBV18
CDR3: ASSPSRGGNTEAF

V: TRBV7-9
CDR3: ASNSWQGRIGELF

V: TRBV6-4
CDR3: ASSATGDYGYT

V: TRBV7-2
CDR3: ASSFGTSGGSTDTQY

V: TRBV7-2
CDR3: ASSLGGSKNIQY

V: TRBV7-2
CDR3: ASSLREEMGYT

V: TRBV10-3
CDR3: AIRDRGYGYT

V: TRBV10-1
CDR3: ASLGPLH

V: TRBV19
CDR3: ASSSPGPPNYGYT

V: TRBV20-1
CDR3: SARDSGRGNSPLH

V: TRBV27
CDR3: ASSPGTGKNTEAF

V: TRBV4-2
CDR3: ASSQGEGVPRRGYT

V: TRBV20-1
CDR3: SASSSLLADTQY

V: TRBV7-9
CDR3: ASSSEQYNSPLH

V: TRBV7-9
CDR3: ASSSFVGHYNSPLH

V: TRBV6-5
CDR3: ASSYSGQRNTYEQY

V: TRBV6-5
CDR3: ASSYTGGADYGYT

V: TRBV2
CDR3: ASSRGQGGQPQH

V: TRBV4-1
CDR3: ASSQPAGYTGELF

V: TRBV6-5
CDR3: ASSYEGGTDTQY

V: TRBV7-6
CDR3: ASSLAGTGPDGYT

V: TRBV28
CDR3: ASSLQGSYGYT

V: TRBV27
CDR3: ASRPGGQGLGLNTEAF

V: TRBV20-1
CDR3: SASGGARKNIQY

V: TRBV19
CDR3: ASSIDRAARWNTEAF

V: TRBV10-3
CDR3: AISNAEEGGNQPQH

V: TRBV11-1
CDR3: ASSPNRALRNT

V: TRBV11-2
CDR3: ASSRQGRDTQY

V: TRBV11-3
CDR3: ASSEGGLTGELF

V: TRBV5-1
CDR3: ASSQAPLTNTGELF

V: TRBV10-3
CDR3: ASSYSFGGPGTDTQY

V: TRBV5-4
CDR3: ASSSPVQGSGGYT

V: TRBV7-2
CDR3: ASKDDLGAYADTQY

V: TRBV6-5
CDR3: ASSYGGGNTIY

V: TRBV6-1
CDR3: ASSEAGGGYGYT

V: TRBV4-2
CDR3: ASSQDSLAGGREQF

V: TRBV27
CDR3: ASSPDRFQRNQPQH

V: TRBV5-6
CDR3: ASRSTGTYEQY

V: TRBV6-5
CDR3: ASSYRDRGYEQY

V: TRBV12-5
CDR3: ASMTGDQETQY

V: TRBV7-2
CDR3: ASSLTGHSGELF